A single sample gave rise to the 7 T cell receptor beta chains below, sequenced in a study of cytomegalovirus exposure and HLA in healthy donors. Primers for the PCR totalled 60 Vbeta and 13 Jbeta. The data were produced by immunoSEQ multiplex PCR, yet TCRdb's version contains in-frame clones alone and is incomplete. The sample yields approximately 110,000 clones, 50% to 70% seen once. The sample taken for sequencing was PBMCs. The receptors stem from a man aged 25 to 40 in good health and CMV-seropositive.

The chain has TRBV7-6 and TRBJ2-6, with 8 bases that match TRBD2. V was pared by 5 bases and J by 0 bases, with 15 bases of the junction left unmatched. From germline, CDR1 is SGHVS and CDR2 FNYEAQ. This CDR3 has 20 residues. CDR3 loop: CASSRGGTGPRSSGANVLTF. CDR3 in DNA: TGTGCCAGCAGCCGGGGGGGGACGGGCCCCAGAAGCTCTGGGGCCAACGTCCTGACTTTC.

The chain couples TRBV7-2 to TRBJ1-1; no clear D gene. Trimming cost V 3 bases and J 3 bases, with 11 bases left between them. CDR1 is SGHTA, CDR2 FQGNSA, per germline. This CDR3 is built from 14 residues. The CDR3 DNA reads TGTGCCAGCAGCTTCGGGATGGCGGACACTGAAGCTTTCTTT. Translated: CASSFGMADTEAFF. The variable domain in full, completed from reference TRBV7-2 and TRBJ1-1, reads GAGVSQSPSNKVTEKGKDVELRCDPISGHTALYWYRQSLGQGLEFLIYFQGNSAPDKSGLPSDRFSAERTGGSVSTLTIQRTQQEDSAVYLCASSFGMADTEAFFGQGTRLTVV.

The chain links TRBV29-1 to TRBJ2-3; TRBD2 matches at 14 bases. Germline V lookup: CDR1 SQVTM, CDR2 ANQGSEA. Trimming took 8 bases from V and 6 from J; bases not matched to a gene: 10. The CDR3 sequence is 15 residues long. The chain's CDR3 is CSLGRLAGGSDTQYF. The CDR3 DNA reads TGCAGCCTCGGGAGACTAGCGGGGGGGTCGGATACGCAGTATTTT.

V usage is TRBV7-2 and J usage is TRBJ1-2; D might be TRBD1 (6 bases). V was cut by 2 bases and J by 11 bases, with 12 bases left in between. CDR3 length: 12 residues. Per the germline V gene, CDR1 is SGHTA and CDR2 is FQGNSA. The CDR3 region is CASSLRGQGYTF. The CDR3 region has the DNA TGTGCCAGCAGCTTAAGGGGACAAGGTTACACCTTC.

The chain combines TRBV19 with TRBJ1-2; 9 bases map to TRBD1. From germline, CDR1 is LNHDA and CDR2 SQIVND (reference sequence). This CDR3 region has 12 residues. J lost 6 bases, V lost 4 bases, and 0 bases had no gene match. CDR3 in amino acids: CASSNRGHGYTF. Here the CDR3 DNA reads TGTGCCAGTAGTAACAGGGGGCATGGCTACACCTTC. Full variable domain (missing parts from reference TRBV19 and TRBJ1-2): DGGITQSPKYLFRKEGQNVTLSCEQNLNHDAMYWYRQDPGQGLRLIYYSQIVNDFQKGDIAEGYSVSREKKESFPLTVTSAQKNPTAFYLCASSNRGHGYTFGSGTRLTVV.

The chain couples TRBV19 to TRBJ1-1, with D maybe TRBD1 (5 bases). The CDR3 contains 15 residues. Trimming took off 3 bases at V and 0 bases at J, with 11 bases between the two ends. Looked up from germline, CDR1 is LNHDA and CDR2 is SQIVND (reference sequence). CDR3 in amino acids: CASSIQGTMNTEAFF. For the CDR3, the DNA is TGTGCCAGTAGTATTCAGGGTACCATGAACACTGAAGCTTTCTTT. The full variable domain, completed using reference TRBV19 and TRBJ1-1, is DGGITQSPKYLFRKEGQNVTLSCEQNLNHDAMYWYRQDPGQGLRLIYYSQIVNDFQKGDIAEGYSVSREKKESFPLTVTSAQKNPTAFYLCASSIQGTMNTEAFFGQGTRLTVV.

On this clone: At the DNA level, this CDR3 is encoded by other sequences in the same sample as well. The chain recombines TRBV18 with TRBJ2-1; possible D gene TRBD1, 6 bases. V lost 6 bases to trimming and J lost 0 bases, with 12 bases between them. Germline CDR1 is KGHSH and CDR2 is LQKENI. This CDR3 contains 15 residues. The CDR3 protein is CASSQDRSSYNEQFF. The CDR3 DNA reads TGTGCCAGCTCCCAGGACAGAAGCTCCTACAATGAGCAGTTCTTC.